This is a list of T cell receptor beta chains from one sample in a study of regulatory T cells in long-lasting Graves disease. TCRdb ran MiXCR on the multiplex PCR reads and lists one entry per CDR3 protein. The table records 650,000 to 850,000 distinct CDR3 sequences, approximately 29% of them present only once. The sequences come from peripheral blood mononuclear cells (PBMCs), collected when the disease was refractory, from a patient treated with antithyroid drugs. These receptor sequences come from a female donor with Graves disease. Each CDR3 is given with its conserved first and last residue. The D gene is left open where the match is weak. Clone sizes are given selectively: once, few, many, or a class where the clone is expanded.

J | D | size | V | CDR3 | DNA
TRBJ1-5 | TRBD1 | . | TRBV19 | CASTLTGGGGISNQPQHF | TGTGCCAGTACCCTGACAGGGGGCGGCGGGATTAGCAATCAGCCCCAGCATTTT
TRBJ2-7 | TRBD2 | . | TRBV20-1 | CSARGASGYEQYF | TGCAGTGCTAGAGGGGCTAGCGGATACGAGCAGTACTTC
TRBJ2-6 | TRBD1 | . | TRBV19 | CASGDRGRLSGANVLTF | TGTGCCAGTGGCGACAGGGGCCGCCTCTCTGGGGCCAACGTCCTGACTTTC
TRBJ1-1 | . | few | TRBV27 | CASSLNRIRNTEAFF | TGTGCCAGCAGTTTAAATCGCATACGGAACACTGAAGCTTTCTTT
TRBJ1-2 | . | . | TRBV3-1 | CASSQGDGRSYGYTF | TGTGCCAGCAGCCAAGGGGACGGGCGCAGCTATGGCTACACCTTC
TRBJ2-2 | TRBD2 | once | TRBV7-2 | CASSCRPGLAGGRATGELFF | TGTGCCAGCAGCTGCCGCCCGGGACTAGCGGGAGGACGGGCAACCGGGGAGCTGTTTTTT
TRBJ1-2 | . | few | TRBV7-8 | CASSLTAADLGGYTF | TGTGCCAGCAGCCTAACAGCGGCGGACTTAGGTGGCTACACCTTC
TRBJ1-6 | . | . | TRBV12-3/TRBV12-4 | CASRASGSSPLYF | TGTGCCAGCAGGGCTAGTGGTTCTTCACCCCTCTACTTT
TRBJ1-1 | . | . | TRBV20-1 | CSASGTMNTEAFF | TGCAGTGCTTCCGGGACAATGAACACTGAAGCTTTCTTT
TRBJ1-6 | . | many | TRBV12-3/TRBV12-4 | CASSLGLGRADSPLHF | TGTGCCAGCAGTTTAGGTCTTGGCAGGGCGGATTCACCCCTCCACTTT
TRBJ1-5 | . | many | TRBV12-3/TRBV12-4 | CASSSGHNQPQHF | TGTGCCAGCAGTTCAGGTCACAATCAGCCCCAGCATTTT
TRBJ2-7 | TRBD2 | few | TRBV9 | CASSVGLADPYEQYF | TGTGCCAGCAGCGTAGGGCTAGCGGATCCGTACGAGCAGTACTTC
TRBJ1-5 | TRBD1 | . | TRBV27 | CASSSLTTGDQPQHF | TGTGCCAGCAGTTCCCTCACGACAGGGGATCAGCCCCAGCATTTT
TRBJ1-5 | . | many | TRBV12-3/TRBV12-4 | CASSFGSGPNQPQHF | TGTGCCAGCAGTTTTGGGTCGGGCCCCAATCAGCCCCAGCATTTT
TRBJ1-1 | . | few | TRBV11-2 | CASTLSGGYGYTEAFF | TGTGCCAGCACCCTCTCGGGGGGATATGGATACACTGAAGCTTTCTTT
TRBJ2-2 | TRBD1 | . | TRBV10-1 | CASSESRGRFTGELLF | TGCGCCAGCAGTGAGAGCAGGGGGCGTTTCACCGGGGAGCTGCTTTTT
TRBJ2-2 | . | . | TRBV19 | CASSIVLRGASIANTGELFF | TGTGCCAGTAGTATAGTCCTAAGGGGGGCCTCAATCGCGAACACCGGGGAGCTGTTTTTT
TRBJ2-1 | . | . | TRBV30 | CAWSRLIHNEQFF | TGTGCCTGGAGTCGACTAATCCACAATGAGCAGTTCTTC
TRBJ2-5 | TRBD2 | few | TRBV5-5 | CASSTGGLAGLQETQYF | TGTGCCAGCAGCACTGGGGGACTAGCGGGCTTACAAGAGACCCAGTACTTC
TRBJ2-6 | . | . | TRBV7-3 | CASSLTVGANVLTF | TGTGCCAGCAGCTTAACTGTTGGGGCCAACGTCCTGACTTTC
TRBJ2-7 | TRBD2 | few | TRBV20-1 | CSARVGTSRHEQYF | TGCAGTGCTAGAGTAGGGACTAGTCGCCACGAGCAGTACTTC
TRBJ1-1 | . | . | TRBV7-9 | CASSPKTGMNTEAFF | TGTGCCAGCAGCCCGAAGACGGGGATGAACACTGAAGCTTTCTTT
TRBJ1-1 | . | few | TRBV6-2/TRBV6-3 | CASSYNRRNTEAFF | TGTGCCAGCAGTTACAACCGGCGGAACACTGAAGCTTTCTTT
TRBJ1-2 | . | . | TRBV28 | CASNSGRANYGYTF | TGTGCCAGCAACTCGGGCAGAGCTAACTATGGCTACACCTTC
TRBJ1-2 | TRBD1 | few | TRBV6-1 | CASSVGQGLGYTF | TGTGCCAGCAGTGTGGGACAGGGACTTGGCTACACCTTC
TRBJ1-6 | . | many | TRBV27 | CASSLGYNSPLHF | TGTGCCAGCAGTTTAGGTTATAATTCACCCCTCCACTTT